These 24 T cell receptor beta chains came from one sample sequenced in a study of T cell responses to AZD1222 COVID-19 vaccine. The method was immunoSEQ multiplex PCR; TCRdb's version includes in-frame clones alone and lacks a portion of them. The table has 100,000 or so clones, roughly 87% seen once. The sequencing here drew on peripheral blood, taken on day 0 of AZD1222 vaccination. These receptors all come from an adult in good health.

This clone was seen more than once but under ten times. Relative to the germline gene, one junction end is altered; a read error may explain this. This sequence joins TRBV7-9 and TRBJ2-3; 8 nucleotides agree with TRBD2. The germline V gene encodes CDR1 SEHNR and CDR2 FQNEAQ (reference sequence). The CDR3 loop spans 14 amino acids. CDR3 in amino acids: CASSQRGTRRYAVF. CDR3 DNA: TGTGCCAGCAGCCAGCGGGGGACCCGCAGATACGCAGTATTT.

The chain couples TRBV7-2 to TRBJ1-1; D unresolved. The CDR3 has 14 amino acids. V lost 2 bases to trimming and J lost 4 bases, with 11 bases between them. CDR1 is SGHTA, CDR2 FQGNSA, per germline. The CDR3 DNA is TGTGCCAGCAGCTTATATCCAGCCGGCACTGAAGCTTTCTTT. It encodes CASSLYPAGTEAFF.

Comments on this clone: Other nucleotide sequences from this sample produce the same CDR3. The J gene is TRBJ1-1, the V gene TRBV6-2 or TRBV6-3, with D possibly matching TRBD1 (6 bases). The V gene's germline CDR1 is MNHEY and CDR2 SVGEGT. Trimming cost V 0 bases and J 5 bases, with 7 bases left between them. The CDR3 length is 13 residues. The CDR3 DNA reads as TGTGCCAGCAGTTACTCGACAGGAACTGAAGCTTTCTTT. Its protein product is CASSYSTGTEAFF.

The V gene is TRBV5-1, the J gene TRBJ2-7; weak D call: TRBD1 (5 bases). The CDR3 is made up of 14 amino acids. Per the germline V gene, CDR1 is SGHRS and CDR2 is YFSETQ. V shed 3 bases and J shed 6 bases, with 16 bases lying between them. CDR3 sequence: CASSSWQGSVEQYF. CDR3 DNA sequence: TGCGCCAGCAGCTCCTGGCAGGGTTCAGTCGAGCAGTACTTC. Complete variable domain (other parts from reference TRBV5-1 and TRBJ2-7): KAGVTQTPRYLIKTRGQQVTLSCSPISGHRSVSWYQQTPGQGLQFLFEYFSETQRNKGNFPGRFSGRQFSNSRSEMNVSTLELGDSALYLCASSSWQGSVEQYFGPGTRLTVT.

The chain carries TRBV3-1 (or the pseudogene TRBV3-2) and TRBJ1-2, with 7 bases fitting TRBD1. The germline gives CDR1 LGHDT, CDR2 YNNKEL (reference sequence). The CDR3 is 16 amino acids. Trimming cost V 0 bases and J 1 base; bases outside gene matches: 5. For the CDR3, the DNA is TGTGCCAGCAGCCAAGAGGGGACAGTCTATAACTATGGCTACACCTTC. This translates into CASSQEGTVYNYGYTF.

The CDR3 reads CASSLDRANTEAFF. The CDR3, as DNA: TGCGCCAGCAGCTTGGATCGGGCGAACACTGAAGCTTTCTTT. This chain uses TRBV5-1 with TRBJ1-1, with unresolved D. The germline V and J ends were trimmed by 0 bases and 1 base, with 7 bases remaining between them. CDR3 length equals 14 residues. Germline CDR1 SGHRS, CDR2 YFSETQ.

The CDR3 loop is CASSPRQGNTEAFF. CDR3 nucleotides: TGTGCCAGCAGTCCCCGACAGGGTAACACTGAAGCTTTCTTT. This chain links TRBV27 with TRBJ1-1; 7 bases agree with TRBD1. Germline V gene data show CDR1 as MNHEY and CDR2 as SMNVEV (reference sequence). With 5 bases clipped from V and 2 bases from J, the junction kept 5 bases outside the gene matches. The CDR3 extends over 14 amino acids.

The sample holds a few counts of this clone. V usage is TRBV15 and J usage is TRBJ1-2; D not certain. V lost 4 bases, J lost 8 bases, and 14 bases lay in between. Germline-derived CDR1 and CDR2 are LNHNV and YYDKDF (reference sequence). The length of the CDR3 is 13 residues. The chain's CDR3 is CATSIGNQRGYTF. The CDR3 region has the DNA TGTGCCACCAGCATTGGAAACCAAAGGGGCTACACCTTC.

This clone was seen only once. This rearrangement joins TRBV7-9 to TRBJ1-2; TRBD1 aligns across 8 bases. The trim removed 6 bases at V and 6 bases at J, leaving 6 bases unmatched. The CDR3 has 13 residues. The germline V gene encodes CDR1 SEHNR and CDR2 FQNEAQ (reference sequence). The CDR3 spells CASSWTGSHGYTF. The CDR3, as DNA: TGTGCCAGCAGTTGGACAGGGTCGCATGGCTACACCTTC.

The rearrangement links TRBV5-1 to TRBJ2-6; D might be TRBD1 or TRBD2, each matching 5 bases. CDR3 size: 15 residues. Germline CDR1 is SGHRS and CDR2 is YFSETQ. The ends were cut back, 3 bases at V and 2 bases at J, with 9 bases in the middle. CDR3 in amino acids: CASSSQGAGANVLTF. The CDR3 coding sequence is TGCGCCAGCAGCTCTCAGGGAGCTGGGGCCAACGTCCTGACTTTC.

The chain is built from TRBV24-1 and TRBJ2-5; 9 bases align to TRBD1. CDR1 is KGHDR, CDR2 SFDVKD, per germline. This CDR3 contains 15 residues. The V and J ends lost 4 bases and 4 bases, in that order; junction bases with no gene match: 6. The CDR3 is CATSDPGQGRETQYF. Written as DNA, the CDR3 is TGTGCCACCAGTGACCCTGGACAGGGGAGAGAGACCCAGTACTTC.

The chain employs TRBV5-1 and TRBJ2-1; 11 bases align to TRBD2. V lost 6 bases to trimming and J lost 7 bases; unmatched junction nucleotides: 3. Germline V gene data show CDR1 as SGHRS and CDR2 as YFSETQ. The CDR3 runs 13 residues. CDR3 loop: CASTTSGVNEQFF. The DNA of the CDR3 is TGCGCCAGCACGACTAGCGGGGTAAATGAGCAGTTCTTC.

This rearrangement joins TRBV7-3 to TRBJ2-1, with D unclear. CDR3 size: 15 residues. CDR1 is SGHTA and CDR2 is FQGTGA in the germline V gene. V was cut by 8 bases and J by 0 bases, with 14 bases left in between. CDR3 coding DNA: TGTGCCAGCCAAATGTACCGGAGCTCCTACAATGAGCAGTTCTTC. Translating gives CASQMYRSSYNEQFF.

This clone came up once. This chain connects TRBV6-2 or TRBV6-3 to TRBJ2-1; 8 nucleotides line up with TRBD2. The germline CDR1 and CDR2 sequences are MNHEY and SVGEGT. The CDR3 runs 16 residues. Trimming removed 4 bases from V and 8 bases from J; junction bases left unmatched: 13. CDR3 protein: CASSSPLRGGNYEQFF. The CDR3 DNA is TGTGCCAGCAGTTCCCCATTACGGGGGGGCAACTATGAGCAGTTCTTC.

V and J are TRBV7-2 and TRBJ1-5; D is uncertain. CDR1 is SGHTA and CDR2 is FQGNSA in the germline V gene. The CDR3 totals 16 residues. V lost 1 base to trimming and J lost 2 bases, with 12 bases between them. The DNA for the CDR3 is TGTGCCAGCAGCTTAGTTCGGGTTACGCGCAATCAGCCCCAGCATTTT. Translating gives CASSLVRVTRNQPQHF.

The CDR3 DNA is TGTGCCAGCAGTCCGGGACAGCTCTCCTACGAGCAGTACTTC. Protein: CASSPGQLSYEQYF. The rearrangement joins TRBV28 to TRBJ2-7; 7 positions agree with TRBD1. The CDR3 has 14 amino acids. The V gene's germline CDR1 is MDHEN and CDR2 SYDVKM. V gave up 5 bases and J gave up 0 bases; unmatched junction bases: 4.

The CDR3 is CASSQMGQGAFYGYTF. Written as DNA, the CDR3 is TGCGCCAGCAGCCAAATGGGACAGGGGGCTTTCTATGGCTACACCTTC. The rearrangement joins TRBV4-3 to TRBJ1-2; 12 bases map to TRBD1. CDR1 is LGHNA and CDR2 is YSLEER in the germline V gene. The CDR3 loop spans 16 amino acids. Trimming took 2 bases from V and 4 from J; bases not matched to a gene: 5.

CDR3 DNA sequence: TGCAGCGTTGAAGATCCCTGGGACATTCAGTACTTC. Amino acids: CSVEDPWDIQYF. The chain has TRBV29-1 and TRBJ2-4; no definite D call. CDR3 size: 12 residues. Deletions cut 0 bases from V and 8 bases from J, with 8 bases between. The V gene's germline CDR1 is SQVTM and CDR2 ANQGSEA.

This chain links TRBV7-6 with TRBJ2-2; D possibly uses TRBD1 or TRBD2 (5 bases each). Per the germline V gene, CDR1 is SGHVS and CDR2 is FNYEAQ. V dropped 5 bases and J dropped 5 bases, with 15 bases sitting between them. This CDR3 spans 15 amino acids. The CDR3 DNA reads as TGTGCCAGCAGCCGGGACCCGTCGGAAACCGGGGAGCTGTTTTTT. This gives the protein CASSRDPSETGELFF.

CDR3 sequence (DNA): TGCGCCAGCAGTTACAAAGAGACCCAGTACTTC. Residues: CASSYKETQYF. The genes are TRBV5-1 and TRBJ2-5, with D hard to call. Trimming took 5 bases from V and 3 from J, leaving 5 bases between them. Germline assignment: CDR1 SGHRS and CDR2 YFSETQ. This CDR3 comprises 11 residues. Variable domain in full (rest from reference TRBV5-1 and TRBJ2-5): KAGVTQTPRYLIKTRGQQVTLSCSPISGHRSVSWYQQTPGQGLQFLFEYFSETQRNKGNFPGRFSGRQFSNSRSEMNVSTLELGDSALYLCASSYKETQYFGPGTRLLVL.

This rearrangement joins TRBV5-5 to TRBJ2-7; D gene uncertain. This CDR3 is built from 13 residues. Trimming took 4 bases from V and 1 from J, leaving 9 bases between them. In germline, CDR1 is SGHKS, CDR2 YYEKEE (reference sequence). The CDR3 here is CASSEQVSYEQYF. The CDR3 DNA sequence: TGTGCCAGCAGCGAGCAGGTGTCCTACGAGCAGTACTTC.

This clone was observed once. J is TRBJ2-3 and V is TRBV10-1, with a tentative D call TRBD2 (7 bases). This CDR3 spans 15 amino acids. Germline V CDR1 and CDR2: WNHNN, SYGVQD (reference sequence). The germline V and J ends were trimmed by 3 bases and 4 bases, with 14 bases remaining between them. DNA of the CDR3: TGCGCCAGCAGTGAAGAGGGGGGGCCATCAGATACGCAGTATTTT. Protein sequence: CASSEEGGPSDTQYF.

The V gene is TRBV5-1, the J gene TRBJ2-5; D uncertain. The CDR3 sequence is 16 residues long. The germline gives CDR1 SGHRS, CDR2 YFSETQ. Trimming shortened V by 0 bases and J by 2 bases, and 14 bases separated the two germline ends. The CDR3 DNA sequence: TGCGCCAGCAGCTTGGGAGACCTATTCGGGCAAGAGACCCAGTACTTC. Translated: CASSLGDLFGQETQYF.

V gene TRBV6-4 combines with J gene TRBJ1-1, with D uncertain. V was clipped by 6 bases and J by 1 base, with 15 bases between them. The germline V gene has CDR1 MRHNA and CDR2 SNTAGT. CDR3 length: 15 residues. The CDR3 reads CASRGLRGPNTEAFF. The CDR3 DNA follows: TGTGCCAGCAGGGGGTTAAGAGGGCCGAACACTGAAGCTTTCTTT.